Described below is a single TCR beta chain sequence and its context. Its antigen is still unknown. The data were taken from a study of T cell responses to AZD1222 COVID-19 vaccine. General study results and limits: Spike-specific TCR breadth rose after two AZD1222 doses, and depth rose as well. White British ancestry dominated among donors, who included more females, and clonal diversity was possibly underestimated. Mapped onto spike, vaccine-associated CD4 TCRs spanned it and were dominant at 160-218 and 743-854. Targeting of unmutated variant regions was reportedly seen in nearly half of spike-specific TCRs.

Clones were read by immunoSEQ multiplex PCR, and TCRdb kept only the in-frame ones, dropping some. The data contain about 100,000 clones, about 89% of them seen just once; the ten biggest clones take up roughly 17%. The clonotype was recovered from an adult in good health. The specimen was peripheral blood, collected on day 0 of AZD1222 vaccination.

The DNA of the CDR3 is TGTGCCAGCAGCAAAGTTTGTCGGGCCGCCGGGCGCATTCAGTACTTC. Residues: CASSKVCRAAGRIQYF. V usage is TRBV21-1 and J usage is TRBJ2-4. TRBV21-1 is tagged as a pseudogene. This CDR3 spans 16 amino acids.